The 29 T cell receptor beta chains below come from one sample, sequenced in a study of shared clonotypes between healthy human individuals. Generated by immunoSEQ multiplex PCR, the TCRdb table keeps only in-frame clones and is missing some. This table holds under 2.5 million clones, around 93% found once. Sequencing was done on a sample of naive CD4+ T cells from PBMCs. Subset: CD45RA+ positively selected. Source of these receptors: a man between 18 and 35 years old in good health. Some clones in this sample may be carry-over from other donors' samples.

As concerns this clone: Here the CDR3 omits its conserved ending phenylalanine or tryptophan, so a read error is the likely source. Because the CDR3's place on the DNA is in doubt, the DNA is left out and the CDR3 is given as listed by TCRdb. This chain connects TRBV4-2 to TRBJ2-3; the table gives TRBD2 as D, unverified against the DNA. Germline V gene data show CDR1 as LGHNA and CDR2 as YNFKEQ. The CDR3 contains 13 residues when both ends are counted. The CDR3: CASSQAVAGGPLL.

The rearrangement links TRBV14 to TRBJ2-1, with D possibly called TRBD1 or TRBD2 (5 bases each). The CDR3 is made up of 15 amino acids. Germline assignment: CDR1 SGHDN and CDR2 FVKESK. With 4 bases removed from V and 5 bases from J, the gap between germline ends came to 15 bases. The DNA of the CDR3 is TGTGCCAGCAGCCCCGTGTGGGGGATCGACAATGAGCAGTTCTTC. This translates into CASSPVWGIDNEQFF.

The rearrangement links TRBV30 to TRBJ1-1; D is unresolved. Germline V gene lookup returns CDR1 GTSNPN and CDR2 SVGIG (reference sequence). The V gene lost 4 bases and the J gene lost 11 bases, with 20 bases spanning the gap. This CDR3 comprises 13 residues. CDR3 DNA: TGTGCCTGGATCCTACCCAATTCGGGGAGGGCTTTCTTT. Protein sequence: CAWILPNSGRAFF.

This chain joins TRBV27 and TRBJ2-6, with D perhaps matching TRBD1 or TRBD2 (5 bases each). The CDR3 covers 16 residues. The germline V gene has CDR1 MNHEY and CDR2 SMNVEV (reference sequence). V was cut by 2 bases and J by 0 bases, with 8 bases left in between. The CDR3 loop reads CASSLMGDSGANVLTF. Here the CDR3 DNA reads TGTGCCAGCAGTTTAATGGGGGACTCTGGGGCCAACGTCCTGACTTTC.

The chain combines TRBV28 with TRBJ2-7; 8 bases fit TRBD1. This CDR3 has 14 amino acids. Germline V gene data show CDR1 as MDHEN and CDR2 as SYDVKM. V lost 4 bases and J lost 7; bases outside the gene matches: 9. CDR3 sequence: CASSSYRTGLEQYF. The CDR3 region has the DNA TGTGCCAGCAGTTCCTACCGGACAGGGCTTGAGCAGTACTTC.

The V call is TRBV6-6, the J call TRBJ2-4, with 7 nucleotides matching TRBD1. The CDR3 totals 15 residues. The ends lost 0 bases at V and 3 bases at J; junction bases unmatched: 2. The germline CDR1 and CDR2 sequences are MNHNY and SVGAGI (reference sequence). The CDR3 DNA is TGTGCCAGCAGTTACTCATCAGGGGGCAAAAACATTCAGTACTTC. Its translation is CASSYSSGGKNIQYF.

This clone was seen once. V gene TRBV28 combines with J gene TRBJ2-2; TRBD2 aligns across 7 bases. The CDR3 covers 14 residues. Germline V gene data show CDR1 as MDHEN and CDR2 as SYDVKM. The ends lost 6 bases at V and 0 bases at J; junction bases unmatched: 1. The CDR3 is CASRTSPNTGELFF. The CDR3 DNA reads TGTGCCAGCAGGACTAGCCCGAACACCGGGGAGCTGTTTTTT.

The chain joins TRBV5-1 to TRBJ1-5; tentative D call: TRBD1 (6 bases). The V end was cut by 0 bases, the J end by 3 bases, with 13 bases between. CDR1 is SGHRS and CDR2 is YFSETQ in the germline V gene. The CDR3 has 16 residues. In DNA form, the CDR3 reads TGCGCCAGCAGCTTGGGCCCCGACAGGTACAATCAGCCCCAGCATTTT. Amino acid sequence: CASSLGPDRYNQPQHF.

The chain has TRBV28 and TRBJ2-1; 11 bases are a match to TRBD1. V lost 4 bases and J lost 8; bases outside the gene matches: 7. The length of the CDR3 is 15 residues. CDR1 is MDHEN, CDR2 SYDVKM, per germline. The CDR3 region is CASSYWTGGAHEQFF. DNA for the CDR3: TGTGCCAGCAGTTATTGGACAGGGGGCGCTCATGAGCAGTTCTTC. Drawing the rest from reference TRBV28 and TRBJ2-1, the complete variable domain is DVKVTQSSRYLVKRTGEKVFLECVQDMDHENMFWYRQDPGLGLRLIYFSYDVKMKEKGDIPEGYSVSREKKERFSLILESASTNQTSMYLCASSYWTGGAHEQFFGPGTRLTVL.

The gene calls are TRBV27 and TRBJ1-4; 7 bases are shared with TRBD1. The CDR3 sequence is 13 residues long. In germline, CDR1 is MNHEY, CDR2 SMNVEV (reference sequence). The ends lost 6 bases at V and 5 bases at J; junction bases unmatched: 3. CDR3 nucleotide sequence: TGTGCCAGCAGCCGGGACAGAAATGAAAAACTGTTTTTT. This codes for CASSRDRNEKLFF.

The chain employs TRBV6-5 and TRBJ2-7; the match to TRBD1 covers 7 bases. This CDR3 is built from 15 residues. Germline trimming cut 2 bases from V and 3 bases from J; bases unmatched to any gene: 7. Per the germline V gene, CDR1 is MNHEY and CDR2 is SVGAGI. DNA for the CDR3: TGTGCCAGCAGTTACCCCAAACAGGGGTGCTACGAGCAGTACTTC. Translated, it gives CASSYPKQGCYEQYF.

The V gene is TRBV7-2, the J gene TRBJ2-7; maybe TRBD1 (6 bases). The CDR3 has 13 residues. Germline CDR1 and CDR2: SGHTA and FQGNSA. V was pared by 5 bases and J by 6 bases, with 14 bases between. The CDR3 region has the DNA TGTGCCAGCAGCAGCAGTCCCAGGGGCGAGCAGTACTTC. This gives the protein CASSSSPRGEQYF.

The V and J genes are TRBV6-1 and TRBJ1-4; no definite D call. V was pared by 4 bases and J by 11 bases, with 14 bases between. Germline V gene data show CDR1 as MNHNS and CDR2 as SASEGT. This CDR3 contains 13 residues. DNA of the CDR3: TGTGCCAGCAGTGTCAGGAGCGCCTTGAAACTGTTTTTT. Protein: CASSVRSALKLFF.

The chain is built from TRBV6-4 and TRBJ2-6; no definite D call. The CDR3 has 14 residues. Germline values: CDR1 MRHNA, CDR2 SNTAGT. Deletions cut 5 bases from V and 4 bases from J, with 9 bases between. The CDR3 coding sequence is TGTGCCAGCAGTAGTTCTGGCGGGGCCAACGTCCTGACTTTC. As protein: CASSSSGGANVLTF.

Comment on this clone: Other DNA sequences in this sample translate to the same CDR3. This chain links TRBV18 with TRBJ2-7; 11 nucleotides agree with TRBD1. V was pared by 3 bases and J by 3 bases, with 4 bases of the junction left unmatched. Per the germline V gene, CDR1 is KGHSH and CDR2 is LQKENI. The CDR3 is 15 amino acids. The CDR3 DNA is TGTGCCAGCTCACCCCCGGGACAGGGGGTCTACGAGCAGTACTTC. Its protein is CASSPPGQGVYEQYF.

The chain carries TRBV4-3 and TRBJ2-4; perhaps TRBD2 as D (6 bases). Looked up from germline, CDR1 is LGHNA and CDR2 is YSLEER. The germline V and J ends were trimmed by 0 bases and 0 bases, with 9 bases remaining between them. This CDR3 region has 16 residues. The CDR3 region is CASSQDQGLAKNIQYF. As DNA, the CDR3 is TGCGCCAGCAGCCAAGATCAGGGACTAGCCAAAAACATTCAGTACTTC.

V usage is TRBV5-1 and J usage is TRBJ2-3; 10 bases agree with TRBD1. This CDR3 is built from 16 residues. CDR1 SGHRS and CDR2 YFSETQ come from the germline V gene. Trimming removed 5 bases from V and 3 bases from J; junction bases left unmatched: 9. Here the CDR3 reads CASRPRTGGFTDTQYF. The CDR3 DNA follows: TGCGCCAGCAGACCCAGGACAGGGGGTTTTACAGATACGCAGTATTTT.

The V and J genes are TRBV19 and TRBJ2-4; D gene ambiguous. The CDR3 covers 13 residues. Germline loops: CDR1 LNHDA, CDR2 SQIVND (reference sequence). The V end lost 5 bases, the J end lost 2 bases, and 7 bases lay between the germline ends. The CDR3 DNA reads as TGTGCCAGTAGTGTGGGGACCAAAAACATTCAGTACTTC. It translates to CASSVGTKNIQYF.

V gene TRBV28 combines with J gene TRBJ1-1, with 8 bases identical to TRBD1. The CDR3 covers 16 residues. CDR1 is MDHEN, CDR2 SYDVKM, per germline. Trimming at V came to 8 bases and at J to 0 bases, leaving 11 bases not matched to a gene. Here the CDR3 reads CASYELTGGVNTEAFF. CDR3 sequence (DNA): TGTGCCAGCTACGAGCTAACAGGGGGGGTGAACACTGAAGCTTTCTTT.

The chain carries TRBV9 and TRBJ2-3; TRBD2 aligns across 9 bases. J lost 3 bases, V lost 3 bases, and 5 bases had no gene match. This CDR3 has 15 amino acids. The germline gives CDR1 SGDLS, CDR2 YYNGEE. CDR3: CASSAQGLATDTQYF. CDR3 in DNA: TGTGCCAGCAGCGCCCAGGGACTAGCAACAGATACGCAGTATTTT.

This clone was seen just once. The sample contains more than one DNA sequence encoding this CDR3. The chain employs TRBV29-1 and TRBJ2-5, with D unresolved. The germline V and J ends were trimmed by 4 bases and 3 bases, with 9 bases remaining between them. The CDR3 loop spans 12 amino acids. Germline loops: CDR1 SQVTM, CDR2 ANQGSEA. Here the CDR3 reads CSVVGTEETQYF. The CDR3 coding sequence is TGCAGCGTTGTGGGTACAGAAGAGACCCAGTACTTC.

This rearrangement joins TRBV28 to TRBJ1-2, with TRBD1 as a possible D gene (5 bases). Germline V gene sequence: CDR1 MDHEN, CDR2 SYDVKM. The CDR3 loop spans 15 amino acids. Trimming shortened V by 3 bases and J by 0 bases, and 11 bases separated the two germline ends. CDR3 residues: CASSFNDRPNYGYTF. The CDR3 DNA reads TGTGCCAGCAGTTTTAATGACAGACCTAACTATGGCTACACCTTC.

V and J are TRBV27 and TRBJ2-7, with TRBD1 identical over 10 bases. This CDR3 has 16 residues. Germline V gives CDR1 MNHEY, CDR2 SMNVEV (reference sequence). The V and J ends lost 6 bases and 6 bases, in that order; junction bases with no gene match: 14. The CDR3 DNA reads as TGTGCCAGCAGCCCCCCGGGACAGGGGAGTAGTGGCGAGCAGTACTTC. Its protein is CASSPPGQGSSGEQYF.

This chain connects TRBV7-8 to TRBJ2-7; D may match TRBD1 or TRBD2 (6 bases each). Germline assignment: CDR1 SGHVS and CDR2 FQNEAQ. The V end was cut by 5 bases, the J end by 3 bases, with 29 bases between. The CDR3 totals 19 residues. CDR3: CASSRELSKTGSLGYEQYF. CDR3 DNA sequence: TGTGCCAGCAGCCGGGAGCTGAGCAAGACAGGATCCCTGGGCTACGAGCAGTACTTC. The full variable domain, with the rest looked up from reference TRBV7-8 and TRBJ2-7, is GAGVSQSPRYKVAKRGQDVALRCDPISGHVSLFWYQQALGQGPEFLTYFQNEAQLDKSGLPSDRFFAERPEGSVSTLKIQRTQQEDSAVYLCASSRELSKTGSLGYEQYFGPGTRLTVT.

The genes are TRBV7-9 and TRBJ2-5, with TRBD2 matching over 9 bases. CDR3 size: 16 residues. The germline V gene has CDR1 SEHNR and CDR2 FQNEAQ (reference sequence). V was pared by 6 bases and J by 0 bases, with 8 bases of the junction left unmatched. The DNA for the CDR3 is TGTGCCAGCAGTCTCGGACTAGCGCCGTACCAAGAGACCCAGTACTTC. Its protein product is CASSLGLAPYQETQYF.

V usage is TRBV20-1 and J usage is TRBJ1-2, with D unclear. The CDR3 loop spans 11 amino acids. Trimming took off 5 bases at V and 7 bases at J, with 11 bases between the two ends. Germline V gene sequence: CDR1 DFQATT, CDR2 SNEGSKA (reference sequence). CDR3 DNA sequence: TGCAGTGCTCAATTTACCGGTGGCTACACCTTC. The encoded protein is CSAQFTGGYTF.

The chain couples TRBV18 to TRBJ2-2, with TRBD2 matching 10 bases. The CDR3 length is 15 residues. With 8 bases clipped from V and 1 base from J, the junction kept 4 bases outside the gene matches. Germline-derived CDR1 and CDR2 are KGHSH and LQKENI. The CDR3 DNA reads as TGTGCCAGCGTCCAGCGGGAGGGGAACACCGGGGAGCTGTTTTTT. Its protein product is CASVQREGNTGELFF.

The V and J genes are TRBV4-3 and TRBJ2-7; 7 nucleotides align to TRBD1. After removal of 2 bases from V and 5 bases from J, the junction contained 6 bases not matched to a gene. Germline V lookup: CDR1 LGHNA, CDR2 YSLEER. The CDR3 covers 14 residues. CDR3 amino acids: CASSQRDRVHEQYF. CDR3 DNA sequence: TGCGCCAGCAGCCAACGAGACAGGGTTCACGAGCAGTACTTC.

V and J are TRBV7-2 and TRBJ1-5; D possibly corresponds to TRBD1 (6 bases). Per the germline V gene, CDR1 is SGHTA and CDR2 is FQGNSA. The CDR3 spans 15 residues. Trimming shortened V by 6 bases and J by 2 bases, and 14 bases separated the two germline ends. The CDR3 nucleotides read TGTGCCAGCAGTTATACAGGGTGGGGCAATCAGCCCCAGCATTTT. This gives the protein CASSYTGWGNQPQHF.